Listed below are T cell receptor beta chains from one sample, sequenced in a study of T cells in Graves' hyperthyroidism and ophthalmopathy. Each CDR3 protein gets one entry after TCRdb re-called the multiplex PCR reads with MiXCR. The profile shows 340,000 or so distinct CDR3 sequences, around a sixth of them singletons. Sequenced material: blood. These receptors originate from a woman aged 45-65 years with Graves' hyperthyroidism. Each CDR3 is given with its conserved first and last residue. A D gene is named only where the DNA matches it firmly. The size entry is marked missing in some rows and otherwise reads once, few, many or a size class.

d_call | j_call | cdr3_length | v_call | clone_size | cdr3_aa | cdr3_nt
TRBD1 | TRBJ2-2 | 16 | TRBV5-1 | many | CASSLVVGGYTGELFF | TGCGCCAGCAGCTTGGTTGTAGGGGGCTACACCGGGGAGCTGTTTTTT
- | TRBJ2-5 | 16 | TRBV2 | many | CASSAAQGGPYETQYF | TGTGCCAGCAGTGCCGCACAGGGAGGACCCTACGAGACCCAGTACTTC
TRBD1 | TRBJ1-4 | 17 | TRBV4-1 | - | CASSQLPGVQGVEKLFF | TGCGCCAGCAGCCAGCTCCCCGGCGTGCAGGGGGTCGAAAAACTGTTTTTT
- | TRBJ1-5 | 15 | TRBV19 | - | CASSIVQDGHQPQHF | TGTGCCAGTAGTATCGTACAGGATGGCCATCAGCCCCAGCATTTT
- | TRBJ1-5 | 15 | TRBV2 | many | CASSSQGMMGQPQHF | TGTGCCAGCAGTAGCCAGGGGATGATGGGTCAGCCCCAGCATTTT
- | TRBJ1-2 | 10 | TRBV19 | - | CATEFGGYTF | TGTGCCACCGAGTTTGGTGGCTACACCTTC
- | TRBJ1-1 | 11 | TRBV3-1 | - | CASSHAFEAFF | TGCGCCAGCAGCCACGCCTTTGAAGCTTTCTTT
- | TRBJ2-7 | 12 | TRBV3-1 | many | CASSQVIYEQYF | TGTGCCAGCAGCCAAGTCATCTACGAGCAGTACTTC
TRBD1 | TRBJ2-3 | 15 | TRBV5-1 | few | CASSSGQGITDTQYF | TGCGCCAGCTCTTCAGGACAGGGGATTACAGATACGCAGTATTTT
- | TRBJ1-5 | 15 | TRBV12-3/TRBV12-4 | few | CASRAGRDSNQPQHF | TGTGCCAGCAGGGCCGGGCGGGATAGCAATCAGCCCCAGCATTTT
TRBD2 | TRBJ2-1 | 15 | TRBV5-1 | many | CASSLGLAEDNEQFF | TGCGCCAGCAGCTTGGGACTAGCGGAAGACAATGAGCAGTTCTTC
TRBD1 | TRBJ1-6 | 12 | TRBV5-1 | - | CASSPEGTGLHF | TGCGCCAGCAGCCCGGAGGGGACAGGTCTCCACTTT
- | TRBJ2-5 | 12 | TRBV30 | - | CAWSVQSETQYF | TGTGCCTGGAGTGTGCAGTCAGAGACCCAGTACTTC
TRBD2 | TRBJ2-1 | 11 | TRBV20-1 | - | CSGEGYNEQFF | TGCAGTGGGGAGGGCTACAATGAGCAGTTCTTC
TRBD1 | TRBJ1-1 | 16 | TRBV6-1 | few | CASSLNPGQGGTEAFF | TGTGCCAGCAGTTTAAACCCAGGACAGGGAGGCACTGAAGCTTTCTTT
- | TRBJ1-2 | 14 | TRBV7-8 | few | CASSLVEQDYGYTF | TGTGCCAGCAGCTTAGTTGAGCAGGATTATGGCTACACCTTC
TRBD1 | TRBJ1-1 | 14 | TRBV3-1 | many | CASSQEERGLGAFF | TGTGCCAGCAGCCAAGAGGAGAGGGGGCTGGGAGCTTTCTTT
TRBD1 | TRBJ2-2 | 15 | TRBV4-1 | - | CASSRDRGQDGELFF | TGCGCCAGCAGCCGGGACAGGGGGCAGGACGGGGAGCTGTTTTTT
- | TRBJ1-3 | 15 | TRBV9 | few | CASSVGAGDGNTIYF | TGTGCCAGCAGCGTAGGTGCGGGGGACGGAAACACCATATATTTT
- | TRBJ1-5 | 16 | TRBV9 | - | CASSKGSVFGNQPQHF | TGTGCCAGCAGCAAAGGCAGTGTTTTCGGCAATCAGCCCCAGCATTTT
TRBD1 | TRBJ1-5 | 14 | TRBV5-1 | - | CASSLTGDNQPRHF | TGCGCCAGCAGCTTGACAGGGGACAATCAGCCCCGGCATTTT
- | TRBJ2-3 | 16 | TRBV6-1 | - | CASALGSAGPTDTQYF | TGTGCCAGCGCTCTGGGGTCGGCGGGCCCCACAGATACGCAGTATTTT
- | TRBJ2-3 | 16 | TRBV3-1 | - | CASSQDRGTTTDTQYF | TGTGCCAGCAGCCAAGACCGGGGGACCACAACAGATACGCAGTATTTT
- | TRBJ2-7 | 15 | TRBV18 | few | CASSPSDYRGYEQYF | TGTGCCAGCTCACCCTCGGACTATCGTGGATACGAGCAGTACTTC
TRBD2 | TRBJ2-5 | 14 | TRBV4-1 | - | CASSQGGGQETQYF | TGCGCCAGCAGCCAGGGCGGGGGCCAAGAGACCCAGTACTTC
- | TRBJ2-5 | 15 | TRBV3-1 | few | CASSSARQWQKTQYF | TGTGCCAGCAGTTCCGCGAGACAATGGCAAAAGACCCAGTACTTC
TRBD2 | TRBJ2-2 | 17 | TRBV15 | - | CATSREAGGRNTGELFF | TGTGCCACCAGCAGGGAAGCGGGGGGCCGGAACACCGGGGAGCTGTTTTTT
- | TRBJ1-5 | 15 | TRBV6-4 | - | CASSQPPGVAQPQHF | TGTGCCAGCAGTCAACCACCAGGGGTTGCTCAGCCCCAGCATTTT
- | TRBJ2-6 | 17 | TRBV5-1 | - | CASSLVGGSSGANVLTF | TGCGCCAGCAGCTTGGTTGGGGGAAGCTCTGGGGCCAACGTCCTGACTTTC
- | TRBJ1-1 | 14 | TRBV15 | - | CATSRGLGNTEAFF | TGTGCCACCAGCCGGGGACTCGGGAACACTGAAGCTTTCTTT
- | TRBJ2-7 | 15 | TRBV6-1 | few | CASTQGGTEELGQYF | TGTGCCAGCACTCAAGGGGGGACAGAAGAGCTCGGGCAGTACTTC
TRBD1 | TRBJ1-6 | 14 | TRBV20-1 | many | CSAPSLDRASPLHF | TGCAGTGCGCCGAGTCTGGACAGGGCTTCACCCCTCCACTTT
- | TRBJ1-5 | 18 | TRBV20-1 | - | CSARDQLGGGFSNQPQHF | TGCAGTGCTAGAGATCAGTTGGGGGGTGGGTTTAGCAATCAGCCCCAGCATTTT
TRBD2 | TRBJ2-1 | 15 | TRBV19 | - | CASMPSGPSSTEQFF | TGTGCCAGTATGCCTAGCGGGCCATCCTCCACTGAGCAGTTCTTC
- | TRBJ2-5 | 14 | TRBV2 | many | CASSFRRDRETQYF | TGTGCCAGCAGTTTTCGGCGGGATAGAGAGACCCAGTACTTC
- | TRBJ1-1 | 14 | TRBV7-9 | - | CASSLESENTEAFF | TGTGCCAGCAGCTTAGAATCAGAGAACACTGAAGCTTTCTTT
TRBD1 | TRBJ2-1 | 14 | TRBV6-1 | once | CASSPGQFHNEQFF | TGTGCCAGCAGCCCGGGACAGTTTCACAATGAGCAGTTCTTC
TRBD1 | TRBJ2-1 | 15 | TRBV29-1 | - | CSVEQAGGLGNEQFF | TGCAGCGTTGAACAGGCAGGGGGTTTAGGCAATGAGCAGTTCTTC
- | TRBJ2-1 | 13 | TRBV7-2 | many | CASRQGSYNEQFF | TGTGCCAGCAGGCAGGGCTCCTACAATGAGCAGTTCTTC
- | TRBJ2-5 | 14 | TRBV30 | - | CAWRLQGSQETQYF | TGTGCCTGGAGGTTACAGGGTTCGCAAGAGACCCAGTACTTC
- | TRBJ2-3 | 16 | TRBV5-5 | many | CASSLTWGLSTDTQYF | TGTGCCAGCAGCTTAACGTGGGGCCTGAGCACAGATACGCAGTATTTT
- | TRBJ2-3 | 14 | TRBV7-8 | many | CASSLGTLTDTQYF | TGTGCCAGCAGCCTAGGGACTCTGACAGATACGCAGTATTTT